These T cell receptor beta chains were read from a single sample in a study of T-cell reconstitution after alpha-beta-depleted transplantation in children. MiXCR, applied by TCRdb to the PCR reads, yields one record per CDR3 protein. This sample has 330,000 or so distinct CDR3 sequences, with 10% found just once. The sample here was PBMCs from the stem cell graft donor, taken from the stem cell graft. These receptor sequences come from a human donor who donated a stem cell graft to a child with acute lymphoblastic leukemia. CDR3s include the opening cysteine and the closing phenylalanine or tryptophan. Each record gives: clone size, J gene, V gene, CDR3 protein. Clone size is shown for a subset of rows, as once, few, many or a class of expanded clone.

. | TRBJ2-7 | TRBV28 | CASSLWSRFYEQYF
. | TRBJ2-5 | TRBV5-6 | CASSRGSRETQYF
many | TRBJ2-1 | TRBV4-3 | CASSPADSATYNEQFF
. | TRBJ1-4 | TRBV7-2 | CASSLAAAESLFF
. | TRBJ1-4 | TRBV27 | CASSRRAAGTNEKLFF
. | TRBJ2-1 | TRBV20-1 | CSARPGTSGIDEQFF
. | TRBJ2-7 | TRBV6-2/TRBV6-3 | CASSYVSSGYEQYF
. | TRBJ2-7 | TRBV12-3/TRBV12-4 | CASRGPGLVFHEQYF
. | TRBJ1-5 | TRBV15 | CATSSDRGSNQPQHF
. | TRBJ2-7 | TRBV10-3 | CAISEWGLAEDYEQYF
. | TRBJ1-2 | TRBV9 | CASSPENPPGQGVDYGYTF
few | TRBJ2-7 | TRBV6-2/TRBV6-3 | CASSYNPSAVEHVAGGSYEQYF
. | TRBJ2-1 | TRBV28 | CASSPGLDPIEQFF
many | TRBJ2-2 | TRBV9 | CASSVVGNTGELFF
. | TRBJ2-5 | TRBV7-2 | CASSLALWDREAETQHF
few | TRBJ2-3 | TRBV20-1 | CSARPGEGPPDTQYF
. | TRBJ2-2 | TRBV12-3/TRBV12-4 | CASRRLREEELFF
many | TRBJ1-4 | TRBV27 | CASSLSRAGNEKLFF
once | TRBJ2-3 | TRBV5-1 | CASSLLGLSTDTQYF
. | TRBJ2-7 | TRBV4-3 | CASSQDRGGSPYEQYF
few | TRBJ1-5 | TRBV5-1 | CASPFYQPQHF
few | TRBJ1-5 | TRBV6-2/TRBV6-3 | CASSYPGRGNSNQPQHF
many | TRBJ2-1 | TRBV7-9 | CASSSSTNEQFF
. | TRBJ2-1 | TRBV7-3 | CASSSQGGGAYNEQFF
. | TRBJ2-1 | TRBV12-5 | CASALAGLSSYNEQFF
many | TRBJ1-1 | TRBV29-1 | CSAGDTEAFF
. | TRBJ2-7 | TRBV29-1 | CSAEGASGNYEQYF
. | TRBJ1-5 | TRBV7-8 | CASRTGTEFGSSNQPQHF
few | TRBJ2-2 | TRBV9 | CASSVDGGTSGRGELFF
few | TRBJ2-1 | TRBV11-2 | CASSLGWAIGEQFF
. | TRBJ2-3 | TRBV7-3 | CASSFTGGGMTDTQYF
few | TRBJ2-1 | TRBV5-6 | CASSGVSNEQFF
. | TRBJ1-1 | TRBV5-1 | CASTPDRGFSEAFF
many | TRBJ2-3 | TRBV6-2/TRBV6-3 | CASSYLDGDTQYF
few | TRBJ2-5 | TRBV7-3 | CASSNGGEGAETQYF
. | TRBJ1-6 | TRBV20-1 | CSANRWAEGNSPLHF